Listed below are T cell receptor beta chains from one sample, sequenced in a study of T cell repertoires in cytomegalovirus infection. TCRdb recomputed calls from the reads with MiXCR, one row per CDR3 protein. The repertoire includes around 530,000 distinct CDR3 sequences, around a quarter of them detected once, and about 12% sits in the top ten. The sequencing sample was made of PBMCs. The receptors were gathered from a human donor in good health (CMV status not recorded). Some clones in this sample may be carry-over from other donors' samples. Both conserved end residues are part of each CDR3. D genes are given only for firm matches. The listing skips clone size in some rows; elsewhere it reads once, few, many or a size class.

d_gene: .; j_gene: TRBJ1-2; abundance: many; v_gene: TRBV7-2; CDR3nt: TGTGCCAGCAGCTTAGCGAACAGGGAAGGGAATGGCTACACCTTC; CDR3aa: CASSLANREGNGYTF
d_gene: TRBD2; j_gene: TRBJ2-1; abundance: .; v_gene: TRBV20-1; CDR3nt: TGCAGTGCTAGAGATGATATTAGCGGGGGCCGAGGGAGCAATGAGCAGTTCTTC; CDR3aa: CSARDDISGGRGSNEQFF
d_gene: TRBD2; j_gene: TRBJ2-1; abundance: .; v_gene: TRBV6-2/TRBV6-3; CDR3nt: TGTGCCAGCAGTCAAGGACTAGCGGGAGGGGTGCAGTTCTTC; CDR3aa: CASSQGLAGGVQFF
d_gene: .; j_gene: TRBJ2-7; abundance: .; v_gene: TRBV5-4; CDR3nt: TGTGCCAGCAGCCCTAAAGGGGGTACCTACGAGCAGTACTTC; CDR3aa: CASSPKGGTYEQYF
d_gene: .; j_gene: TRBJ1-4; abundance: .; v_gene: TRBV2; CDR3nt: TGTGCCGGGAAAGGCTTGGAATATGAAAAACTGTTTTTT; CDR3aa: CAGKGLEYEKLFF
d_gene: TRBD2; j_gene: TRBJ2-5; abundance: .; v_gene: TRBV9; CDR3nt: TGTGCCAGCAGCTCCAGAGTAGCGGGAGGGCAGGAGACCCAGTACTTC; CDR3aa: CASSSRVAGGQETQYF
d_gene: .; j_gene: TRBJ2-7; abundance: .; v_gene: TRBV20-1; CDR3nt: TGCAGTGCTAAAACTAGCCCCAACGAGCAGTACTTC; CDR3aa: CSAKTSPNEQYF
d_gene: .; j_gene: TRBJ1-1; abundance: .; v_gene: TRBV7-9; CDR3nt: TGTGCCAGCAAAGGGGAAGGGTTTGGTGGCACTGAAGCTTTCTTT; CDR3aa: CASKGEGFGGTEAFF
d_gene: .; j_gene: TRBJ1-2; abundance: few; v_gene: TRBV7-7; CDR3nt: TGTGCGCCGGGTCCAGGGGACCTCACTCTGAGGAACTATGGCTACACCTTC; CDR3aa: CAPGPGDLTLRNYGYTF
d_gene: TRBD1; j_gene: TRBJ1-5; abundance: few; v_gene: TRBV7-9; CDR3nt: TGTGCCAGCAGCTCGGACAGGTCAATTCAGCCCCAGCATTTT; CDR3aa: CASSSDRSIQPQHF
d_gene: .; j_gene: TRBJ1-1; abundance: .; v_gene: TRBV7-9; CDR3nt: TGTGCCAGCAGTTCGTCTTACATGAACACTGAAGCTTTCTTT; CDR3aa: CASSSSYMNTEAFF
d_gene: .; j_gene: TRBJ1-2; abundance: .; v_gene: TRBV30; CDR3nt: TGTGCCTGGTTTGAGGGGGGCTTCTATGGCTACACCTTC; CDR3aa: CAWFEGGFYGYTF
d_gene: .; j_gene: TRBJ2-4; abundance: many; v_gene: TRBV7-2; CDR3nt: TGTGCCAGCAGCTATACCAACAGGGAGGTCAAAAACATTCAGTACTTC; CDR3aa: CASSYTNREVKNIQYF
d_gene: .; j_gene: TRBJ1-1; abundance: few; v_gene: TRBV7-8; CDR3nt: TGTGCCAGCAGTTCCTTGGGTTGGCGGGGGATGAACACTGAAGCTTTCTTT; CDR3aa: CASSSLGWRGMNTEAFF
d_gene: TRBD2; j_gene: TRBJ2-1; abundance: few; v_gene: TRBV12-5; CDR3nt: TGTGCTAGTGGTTTGAGACCGGGACTAGCGGGAGGAGGGGGCGTCGATGAGCAGTTCTTC; CDR3aa: CASGLRPGLAGGGGVDEQFF
d_gene: TRBD2; j_gene: TRBJ2-4; abundance: .; v_gene: TRBV4-1; CDR3nt: TGCGCCAGCAGCCAGTTGAGGGCTAGCGGAGGGGTGGTCATTCAGTACTTC; CDR3aa: CASSQLRASGGVVIQYF
d_gene: .; j_gene: TRBJ2-7; abundance: .; v_gene: TRBV5-1; CDR3nt: TGCGCCACCAGCTTGGCCATCGGGGGACACGAGCAGTACTTC; CDR3aa: CATSLAIGGHEQYF
d_gene: .; j_gene: TRBJ2-2; abundance: .; v_gene: TRBV12-3/TRBV12-4; CDR3nt: TGTGCCACCGAGGAGGGGACAAACACCGGGGAGCTGTTTTTT; CDR3aa: CATEEGTNTGELFF
d_gene: .; j_gene: TRBJ2-1; abundance: .; v_gene: TRBV20-1; CDR3nt: TGCAGTGTCCGGAGGGCAAGTTCGGTTGAGCAGTTCTTC; CDR3aa: CSVRRASSVEQFF
d_gene: TRBD1; j_gene: TRBJ2-3; abundance: .; v_gene: TRBV11-1; CDR3nt: TGTGCCAGCAGCCGGGGACAGAACACAGATACGCAGTATTTT; CDR3aa: CASSRGQNTDTQYF
d_gene: .; j_gene: TRBJ2-3; abundance: .; v_gene: TRBV11-2; CDR3nt: TGTGCCAGCAGCTTAGATTTACCAGCGTCGGGAGATACGCAGTATTTT; CDR3aa: CASSLDLPASGDTQYF
d_gene: .; j_gene: TRBJ1-5; abundance: .; v_gene: TRBV28; CDR3nt: TGTGCCAGCAGTTTCGGACAGCTAATAAATCAGCCCCAGCATTTT; CDR3aa: CASSFGQLINQPQHF
d_gene: .; j_gene: TRBJ2-5; abundance: few; v_gene: TRBV7-2; CDR3nt: TGTGCCTCCGAGATGAGGGTTCGAGAGACCCAGTACTTC; CDR3aa: CASEMRVRETQYF
d_gene: .; j_gene: TRBJ1-1; abundance: .; v_gene: TRBV6-1; CDR3nt: TGTGCCAGCAGTAACGGAGTAGAGAACACTGAAGCTTTCTTT; CDR3aa: CASSNGVENTEAFF
d_gene: TRBD2; j_gene: TRBJ2-3; abundance: few; v_gene: TRBV7-2; CDR3nt: TGTGCCAGCAGCCGGACTAGCGCCCAAGCAGATACGCAGTATTTT; CDR3aa: CASSRTSAQADTQYF
d_gene: TRBD1; j_gene: TRBJ2-3; abundance: .; v_gene: TRBV6-1; CDR3nt: TGTGCCAGCAGTAGGACAGGGTCTGCGCAGTATTTT; CDR3aa: CASSRTGSAQYF
d_gene: .; j_gene: TRBJ1-1; abundance: few; v_gene: TRBV27; CDR3nt: TGTGCCAGCAGCCCTACGGCGGGGGCGAACACTGAAGCTTTCTTT; CDR3aa: CASSPTAGANTEAFF
d_gene: .; j_gene: TRBJ1-1; abundance: many; v_gene: TRBV7-2; CDR3nt: TGTGCCAGCAGCTCCGGTATGAGGGGCAGGGTTGGTACTGAAGCTTTCTTT; CDR3aa: CASSSGMRGRVGTEAFF
d_gene: TRBD1; j_gene: TRBJ2-7; abundance: few; v_gene: TRBV7-9; CDR3nt: TGTGCCAGCAGCCATCCAGACAGGGGGAGGCTCGAGCAGTACTTC; CDR3aa: CASSHPDRGRLEQYF
d_gene: TRBD1; j_gene: TRBJ2-7; abundance: once; v_gene: TRBV30; CDR3nt: TGTGCCTTTTCGTTCGGGACAGGGTACGAGCAGTACTTC; CDR3aa: CAFSFGTGYEQYF
d_gene: TRBD1; j_gene: TRBJ2-7; abundance: few; v_gene: TRBV5-4; CDR3nt: TGTGCCAGCAGCCCCGGGACAGGGTGGCCCTACGAGCAGTACTTC; CDR3aa: CASSPGTGWPYEQYF
d_gene: TRBD2; j_gene: TRBJ2-1; abundance: many; v_gene: TRBV7-6; CDR3nt: TGTGCCAGCAGCTTAAAAGGGACTAGCGGGAGCGGTGAGCAGTTCTTC; CDR3aa: CASSLKGTSGSGEQFF
d_gene: TRBD1; j_gene: TRBJ2-5; abundance: .; v_gene: TRBV28; CDR3nt: TGTGCCAGCACCCGATTGGGGACAGGGGAAGAGACCCAGTACTTC; CDR3aa: CASTRLGTGEETQYF
d_gene: TRBD1; j_gene: TRBJ2-7; abundance: many; v_gene: TRBV7-2; CDR3nt: TGTGCCAGCAGCTTACCAACCGGGACAGAATACGAGCAGTACTTC; CDR3aa: CASSLPTGTEYEQYF
d_gene: TRBD2; j_gene: TRBJ2-1; abundance: few; v_gene: TRBV7-2; CDR3nt: TGTGCCAGCAGCTTTATAGCGGGAGAGAATGAGCAGTTCTTC; CDR3aa: CASSFIAGENEQFF
d_gene: TRBD2; j_gene: TRBJ2-3; abundance: .; v_gene: TRBV2; CDR3nt: TGTGCCAGCAAGATAAGCGGGAGGACAGATACGCAGTATTTT; CDR3aa: CASKISGRTDTQYF
d_gene: .; j_gene: TRBJ2-1; abundance: few; v_gene: TRBV7-7; CDR3nt: TGTGCCAGCAGTCGAGGGGGTTACAATGAGCAGTTCTTC; CDR3aa: CASSRGGYNEQFF
d_gene: TRBD2; j_gene: TRBJ2-6; abundance: .; v_gene: TRBV11-2; CDR3nt: TGTGCCAGCAGCGCTCTTAGCGGGCAGTCTGGGGCCAACGTCCTGACTTTC; CDR3aa: CASSALSGQSGANVLTF
d_gene: TRBD1; j_gene: TRBJ2-7; abundance: few; v_gene: TRBV28; CDR3nt: TGTGCCAGCAGGCCGGACAGGGCTTCTGTGTCGGAGCAGTACTTC; CDR3aa: CASRPDRASVSEQYF
d_gene: TRBD1; j_gene: TRBJ1-5; abundance: .; v_gene: TRBV9; CDR3nt: TGTGCCAGCAGTCCAGGGGGCGGAAGCAATCAGCCCCAGCATTTT; CDR3aa: CASSPGGGSNQPQHF
d_gene: .; j_gene: TRBJ2-5; abundance: .; v_gene: TRBV6-2/TRBV6-3; CDR3nt: TGTGCCAGCAGTTACTCAGCAGGGAGCCAAGAGACCCAGTACTTC; CDR3aa: CASSYSAGSQETQYF
d_gene: TRBD2; j_gene: TRBJ2-5; abundance: many; v_gene: TRBV7-2; CDR3nt: TGTGCCAGCAGCATCGTTACCCGGACTAGCGGGAGGGTGCAAGAGACCCAGTACTTC; CDR3aa: CASSIVTRTSGRVQETQYF
d_gene: .; j_gene: TRBJ2-2; abundance: few; v_gene: TRBV7-3; CDR3nt: TGTGCCAGCAGCTTCGACGTCGCCGGGGAGCTGTTTTTT; CDR3aa: CASSFDVAGELFF
d_gene: TRBD1; j_gene: TRBJ1-3; abundance: .; v_gene: TRBV29-1; CDR3nt: TGCAGCGCCGAAGGGACAGGGGGCTCTGGAAACACCATATATTTT; CDR3aa: CSAEGTGGSGNTIYF
d_gene: .; j_gene: TRBJ2-2; abundance: .; v_gene: TRBV19; CDR3nt: TGTGCCACACCATCCCGAGCGAACACCGGGGAGCTGTTTTTT; CDR3aa: CATPSRANTGELFF
d_gene: TRBD1; j_gene: TRBJ2-6; abundance: .; v_gene: TRBV6-2/TRBV6-3; CDR3nt: TGTGCCAGCAACCGGGACAGGGGGGAGGGGGCCAACGTCCTGACTTTC; CDR3aa: CASNRDRGEGANVLTF
d_gene: .; j_gene: TRBJ2-1; abundance: .; v_gene: TRBV14; CDR3nt: TGTGCCAGCAGCCTAGGGATTGCGTTTGCGGGGCCGAACAATGAGCAGTTCTTC; CDR3aa: CASSLGIAFAGPNNEQFF
d_gene: .; j_gene: TRBJ1-1; abundance: few; v_gene: TRBV7-9; CDR3nt: TGTGCCAGCAGCTACGCCGGAGCCAGCACTGAAGCTTTCTTT; CDR3aa: CASSYAGASTEAFF
d_gene: TRBD2; j_gene: TRBJ2-1; abundance: few; v_gene: TRBV11-3; CDR3nt: TGTGCCAGCAGCGACGGGGATAGCGGGAGGGTTTACAATGAGCAGTTCTTC; CDR3aa: CASSDGDSGRVYNEQFF
d_gene: .; j_gene: TRBJ2-1; abundance: .; v_gene: TRBV13; CDR3nt: TGTGCCAGCAGCCCCGGGCTAGCGAAACCACACAATGAGCAGTTCTTC; CDR3aa: CASSPGLAKPHNEQFF
d_gene: .; j_gene: TRBJ2-5; abundance: few; v_gene: TRBV7-2; CDR3nt: TGTGCCAGCAGTTCAAATGGGGAGACCCAGTACTTC; CDR3aa: CASSSNGETQYF
d_gene: .; j_gene: TRBJ1-2; abundance: once; v_gene: TRBV7-6; CDR3nt: TGTGCCAGCAGCTTACGGGACGGAGACTGTGGCTACACCTTC; CDR3aa: CASSLRDGDCGYTF
d_gene: .; j_gene: TRBJ1-6; abundance: .; v_gene: TRBV24-1; CDR3nt: TGTGCCACCAGTGATACTAACGAGAGGTCACCCCTCCACTTT; CDR3aa: CATSDTNERSPLHF
d_gene: TRBD2; j_gene: TRBJ2-3; abundance: .; v_gene: TRBV6-5; CDR3nt: TGTGCCAGCAAGGAGACGGGAGGGTCCACAGATACGCAGTATTTT; CDR3aa: CASKETGGSTDTQYF
d_gene: .; j_gene: TRBJ2-7; abundance: .; v_gene: TRBV7-2; CDR3nt: TGTGCCAGCAGCTTAGGAGTCGGAAAAGCCTACGAGCAGTACTTC; CDR3aa: CASSLGVGKAYEQYF
d_gene: TRBD1; j_gene: TRBJ1-3; abundance: many; v_gene: TRBV7-2; CDR3nt: TGTGCCAGCAGCCGCGACAGGGGGCGGGCTGGAAACACCATATATTTT; CDR3aa: CASSRDRGRAGNTIYF
d_gene: .; j_gene: TRBJ2-7; abundance: .; v_gene: TRBV14; CDR3nt: TGTGCCAGCAGCCAGACTCACTACGAGCAGTACTTC; CDR3aa: CASSQTHYEQYF